Listed below are T cell receptor beta chains from one sample, sequenced in a study of blood T cell repertoires in COVID-19. Clones were sequenced by immunoSEQ multiplex PCR, and TCRdb holds only the in-frame ones, with some missing. Of about 240,000 clones detected, around 82% appear once; the ten largest clones hold 3.6%. Sequenced sample: PBMCs or T cells enriched from blood (not recorded which). These receptors were obtained from a woman aged 40 to 50 who had been exposed to COVID-19. Both conserved end residues are part of each CDR3. The order of the fields is V gene, J gene, D gene, CDR3 protein. A D gene is named only where the DNA matches it firmly.

V gene: TRBV7-2; J gene: TRBJ1-1; D gene: NA; CDR3 protein: CASSFGLGSDTEAFF
V gene: TRBV7-9; J gene: TRBJ2-5; D gene: TRBD2; CDR3 protein: CASSRRTSGGLVGKETQYF
V gene: TRBV6-5; J gene: TRBJ2-7; D gene: TRBD2; CDR3 protein: CASSPTSGGVQYF
V gene: TRBV29-1; J gene: TRBJ1-5; D gene: TRBD1; CDR3 protein: CSVGGTGNQPQHF
V gene: TRBV19; J gene: TRBJ1-2; D gene: NA; CDR3 protein: CASSITNQGNYGYTF
V gene: TRBV5-4; J gene: TRBJ1-6; D gene: TRBD1; CDR3 protein: CASSLFAGQYNSPLHF
V gene: TRBV19; J gene: TRBJ1-2; D gene: NA; CDR3 protein: CASSPTRIRDSNYGYTF
V gene: TRBV18; J gene: TRBJ1-6; D gene: NA; CDR3 protein: CASSPGTNNNSPLHF
V gene: TRBV5-1; J gene: TRBJ1-5; D gene: NA; CDR3 protein: CASSPGGGASQPQHF
V gene: TRBV5-4; J gene: TRBJ1-4; D gene: NA; CDR3 protein: CASRQQPTNEKLFF
V gene: TRBV7-3; J gene: TRBJ2-7; D gene: NA; CDR3 protein: CASSLRAGNEQYF
V gene: TRBV2; J gene: TRBJ1-2; D gene: TRBD1; CDR3 protein: CASTGTDLSRGYTF
V gene: TRBV28; J gene: TRBJ1-1; D gene: NA; CDR3 protein: CASSSRVSGNFKAFF
V gene: TRBV19; J gene: TRBJ2-3; D gene: TRBD2; CDR3 protein: CASSPIAGDSSDTQYF
V gene: TRBV14; J gene: TRBJ1-1; D gene: NA; CDR3 protein: CASSHGQNTEAFF
V gene: TRBV6-5; J gene: TRBJ1-2; D gene: TRBD1; CDR3 protein: CASSNRQGVSGYTF
V gene: TRBV5-1; J gene: TRBJ2-1; D gene: NA; CDR3 protein: CASSYGTTYNEQFF
V gene: TRBV5-6; J gene: TRBJ2-1; D gene: NA; CDR3 protein: CASSLAKAAAYNEQFF
V gene: TRBV28; J gene: TRBJ2-7; D gene: NA; CDR3 protein: CASSLQGWGEQYF
V gene: TRBV6-1; J gene: TRBJ1-1; D gene: NA; CDR3 protein: CASSEIQGAEAFF
V gene: TRBV7-9; J gene: TRBJ1-1; D gene: NA; CDR3 protein: CASSLEGGEAFF
V gene: TRBV7-8; J gene: TRBJ1-1; D gene: NA; CDR3 protein: CASKAGVNTEAFF
V gene: TRBV24-1; J gene: TRBJ2-5; D gene: TRBD2; CDR3 protein: CATSDLGLGRGGSQETQYF
V gene: TRBV7-9; J gene: TRBJ2-7; D gene: TRBD1; CDR3 protein: CASSLGQGGPYEQYF
V gene: TRBV7-2; J gene: TRBJ1-2; D gene: TRBD1; CDR3 protein: CASSSQQGARSYGYTF
V gene: TRBV4-1; J gene: TRBJ1-2; D gene: TRBD1; CDR3 protein: CASSHPPGQGAGSNYGYTF
V gene: TRBV11-2; J gene: TRBJ2-5; D gene: TRBD2; CDR3 protein: CASSFLAGALGETQYF
V gene: TRBV2; J gene: TRBJ1-1; D gene: NA; CDR3 protein: CASRGDPLSSEAFF
V gene: TRBV5-5; J gene: TRBJ2-7; D gene: TRBD1; CDR3 protein: CASRIGQDFSYEQYF
V gene: TRBV2; J gene: TRBJ1-1; D gene: TRBD1; CDR3 protein: CASSEQGANTEAFF
V gene: TRBV5-6; J gene: TRBJ2-5; D gene: TRBD2; CDR3 protein: CASSPTGGQETQYF
V gene: TRBV2; J gene: TRBJ2-1; D gene: TRBD2; CDR3 protein: CASSRSGTSGYNEQFF
V gene: TRBV7-2; J gene: TRBJ2-3; D gene: TRBD1; CDR3 protein: CASAPGTGDTDTQYF
V gene: TRBV29-1; J gene: TRBJ1-2; D gene: NA; CDR3 protein: CSVAVEVGYGYTF
V gene: TRBV9; J gene: TRBJ2-3; D gene: NA; CDR3 protein: CASSVGWPSTDTQYF
V gene: TRBV4-2; J gene: TRBJ2-3; D gene: TRBD2; CDR3 protein: CASSQDVVAGGPREDTQYF
V gene: TRBV7-9; J gene: TRBJ1-2; D gene: TRBD1; CDR3 protein: CASSYRGGYTF
V gene: TRBV7-3; J gene: TRBJ2-5; D gene: TRBD2; CDR3 protein: CASSQLAGEETQYF
V gene: TRBV19; J gene: TRBJ1-5; D gene: TRBD1; CDR3 protein: CASQWAGQVNQPQHF
V gene: TRBV6-5; J gene: TRBJ2-7; D gene: NA; CDR3 protein: CASSLLTTGEQYF
V gene: TRBV4-1; J gene: TRBJ2-7; D gene: NA; CDR3 protein: CASSKTDFLASGSYEQYF
V gene: TRBV19; J gene: TRBJ2-7; D gene: TRBD1; CDR3 protein: CASAGTGTYEQYF
V gene: TRBV3-1/TRBV3-2; J gene: TRBJ2-3; D gene: NA; CDR3 protein: CASSSRGGGGTDTQYF
V gene: TRBV7-7; J gene: TRBJ2-5; D gene: NA; CDR3 protein: CASSYGGFGETQYF
V gene: TRBV5-6; J gene: TRBJ2-5; D gene: NA; CDR3 protein: CASSLGSQETQYF
V gene: TRBV19; J gene: TRBJ1-1; D gene: TRBD1; CDR3 protein: CASSTRQGSLNTEAFF
V gene: TRBV19; J gene: TRBJ2-7; D gene: NA; CDR3 protein: CASSTLGGSYEQYF
V gene: TRBV5-1; J gene: TRBJ2-5; D gene: TRBD2; CDR3 protein: CASSASGSETQYF
V gene: TRBV11-1; J gene: TRBJ2-7; D gene: TRBD2; CDR3 protein: CASSAAGASREQYF
V gene: TRBV6-5; J gene: TRBJ2-5; D gene: NA; CDR3 protein: CASSYTSRARRETQYF